These 24 T cell receptor beta chains were sequenced from one sample in a study of regulatory T cells in long-lasting Graves disease. Combining iRepertoire HTBI primers with Arm-PCR of CDR3 regions, the authors built TCR beta libraries. MiXCR, run by TCRdb on the multiplex PCR reads, gives a single entry per CDR3 protein. The data contain roughly 360,000 distinct CDR3 sequences, approximately 25% of them singletons. Specified time point: persistent/refractory GD, antithyroid drugs over 5 years with positive TRAb. Extracted PBMC RNA gave rise to the TCR library. The sample was peripheral blood mononuclear cells (PBMCs), taken when the disease was refractory, from a patient treated with antithyroid drugs. These receptors were obtained from a woman aged 35 to 49 with Graves disease.

This clonotype showed up many times. This rearrangement joins TRBV29-1 to TRBJ1-1; D not certain. V lost 2 bases and J 0 bases, leaving 7 bases between the germline ends. CDR1 and CDR2 from the germline V gene are SQVTM and ANQGSEA. The CDR3 loop spans 13 amino acids. CDR3 coding DNA: TGCAGCGTTGAACCTCGCATGAACACTGAAGCTTTCTTT. Translated: CSVEPRMNTEAFF.

This clonotype was detected ten times or more. The chain combines TRBV15 with TRBJ2-5, with a tentative D call TRBD2 (5 bases). Trimming stripped 0 bases from V and 1 base from J, with 12 bases between. CDR1 and CDR2 (germline): LNHNV, YYDKDF (reference sequence). This CDR3 has 16 residues. The CDR3 protein is CATSRDLGSFQETQYF. The CDR3 DNA is TGTGCCACCAGCAGAGATCTAGGGAGTTTCCAAGAGACCCAGTACTTC. Full variable domain (missing parts from reference TRBV15 and TRBJ2-5): DAMVIQNPRYQVTQFGKPVTLSCSQTLNHNVMYWYQQKSSQAPKLLFHYYDKDFNNEADTPDNFQSRRPNTSFCFLDIRSPGLGDTAMYLCATSRDLGSFQETQYFGPGTRLLVL.

V usage is TRBV5-5 and J usage is TRBJ2-7, with D perhaps matching TRBD1 or TRBD2 (5 bases each). CDR3 size: 15 residues. Deletions cut 1 base from V and 3 bases from J, with 14 bases between. Germline V lookup: CDR1 SGHKS, CDR2 YYEKEE (reference sequence). The CDR3 nucleotides read TGTGCCAGCAGCTTGATAGGGACGTCGATCTACGAGCAGTACTTC. Translated, it gives CASSLIGTSIYEQYF. The full variable domain, rest sourced from reference TRBV5-5 and TRBJ2-7, is DAGVTQSPTHLIKTRGQQVTLRCSPISGHKSVSWYQQVLGQGPQFIFQYYEKEERGRGNFPDRFSARQFPNYSSELNVNALLLGDSALYLCASSLIGTSIYEQYFGPGTRLTVT.

This clonotype was detected a few times. The chain employs TRBV20-1 and TRBJ1-6; no clear D. Trimming removed 0 bases from V and 5 bases from J, with 11 bases in between. Germline V gene sequence: CDR1 DFQATT, CDR2 SNEGSKA (reference sequence). This CDR3 has 15 amino acids. The CDR3, as DNA: TGCAGTGCTAGAGATGAACTGCTGAATAATTCACCCCTCCACTTT. Its protein is CSARDELLNNSPLHF.

This clonotype was counted at least ten times. This sequence joins TRBV12-3 or TRBV12-4 and TRBJ1-1; 8 nucleotides agree with TRBD1. J gave up 0 bases and V 5 bases, and 8 bases lay outside the gene matches. This CDR3 is 16 amino acids long. As DNA, the CDR3 is TGTGCCAGCAGTCCGACAGGGGCTCCCCTGAACACTGAAGCTTTCTTT. Translation: CASSPTGAPLNTEAFF.

The sample holds many counts of this clonotype. The chain joins TRBV12-3 or TRBV12-4 to TRBJ2-2; D may be TRBD1 (5 bases). The CDR3 is made up of 16 amino acids. Deletions cut 0 bases from V and 8 bases from J, with 16 bases between. The CDR3 coding sequence is TGTGCCAGCAGTTTAGCGCTATTCCAGGGAAAAGGGGAGCTGTTTTTT. It yields the protein CASSLALFQGKGELFF.

The rearrangement links TRBV6-2 or TRBV6-3 to TRBJ2-2; no definite D call. Germline V CDR1 and CDR2: MNHEY, SVGEGT. The CDR3 sequence is 17 residues long. The V end was cut by 4 bases, the J end by 4 bases, with 19 bases between. The CDR3 DNA sequence: TGTGCCAGCAGTTTGCTCCCATATACCGGAAGCACCGGGGAGCTGTTTTTT. Translation: CASSLLPYTGSTGELFF.

This clonotype was counted ten times or more. The V and J genes are TRBV5-1 and TRBJ2-7; the D is unclear. Between the trimmed V and J ends, which lost 1 base and 3 bases, there was a span of 8 bases. CDR1 and CDR2 (germline): SGHRS, YFSETQ. CDR3 length: 13 residues. The CDR3 bases are TGCGCCAGCAGCTTGCTAGGCCTCTACGAGCAGTACTTC. It codes for CASSLLGLYEQYF.

This chain connects TRBV6-1 to TRBJ1-5; D possibly corresponds to TRBD1 (5 bases). The length of the CDR3 is 18 residues. V was clipped by 5 bases and J by 2 bases, with 22 bases between them. The V gene's germline CDR1 is MNHNS and CDR2 SASEGT. The CDR3 nucleotides read TGTGCCAGCAGTCCCCTCGGCGGGAGTCCGGGGCGCAATCAGCCCCAGCATTTT. Translated, it gives CASSPLGGSPGRNQPQHF.

This chain uses TRBV20-1 with TRBJ1-1; no clear D gene. The CDR3 loop spans 13 amino acids. Trimming took off 3 bases at V and 3 bases at J, with 11 bases between the two ends. The germline V gene encodes CDR1 DFQATT and CDR2 SNEGSKA (reference sequence). In DNA form, the CDR3 reads TGCAGTGCTAGTTCCGATGGGGACACTGAAGCTTTCTTT. Its translation is CSASSDGDTEAFF.

The sample holds many counts of this clonotype. The chain links TRBV11-2 to TRBJ2-6; D is perhaps TRBD2 (6 bases). CDR3 length: 19 residues. Germline-derived CDR1 and CDR2 are SGHAT and FQNNGV. The germline V and J ends were trimmed by 4 bases and 0 bases, with 19 bases remaining between them. CDR3 in amino acids: CASSSLSGLLSSGANVLTF. The CDR3 DNA sequence: TGTGCCAGCAGCTCCCTAAGCGGGCTACTTAGCTCTGGGGCCAACGTCCTGACTTTC. Variable domain in full (rest from reference TRBV11-2 and TRBJ2-6): EAGVAQSPRYKIIEKRQSVAFWCNPISGHATLYWYQQILGQGPKLLIQFQNNGVVDDSQLPKDRFSAERLKGVDSTLKIQPAKLEDSAVYLCASSSLSGLLSSGANVLTFGAGSRLTVL.

This clonotype was seen at least ten times. The gene calls are TRBV27 and TRBJ2-2, with D possibly TRBD2 on 6 matching bases. This CDR3 is built from 14 residues. Per germline, CDR1 MNHEY and CDR2 SMNVEV (reference sequence). V was shortened by 6 bases and J by 2 bases, with 10 bases between the two germline ends. DNA for the CDR3: TGTGCCAGCAGCTTAGGGACTAACACCGGGGAGCTGTTTTTT. Translation gives CASSLGTNTGELFF.

The rearrangement joins TRBV28 to TRBJ2-3; 8 bases line up with TRBD1. Germline values: CDR1 MDHEN, CDR2 SYDVKM. The CDR3 totals 15 residues. V was pared by 8 bases and J by 2 bases, with 9 bases of the junction left unmatched. CDR3 in DNA: TGTGCCAGCGGAACCTGGACAGGGCTCACAGATACGCAGTATTTT. The encoded protein is CASGTWTGLTDTQYF.

This clonotype was detected many times. The J gene is TRBJ2-7, the V gene TRBV19; perhaps TRBD2 as D (6 bases). Trimming removed 3 bases at V and 4 bases at J, with 10 bases between. CDR3 length: 13 amino acids. Germline V gene sequence: CDR1 LNHDA, CDR2 SQIVND (reference sequence). The CDR3 sequence: CASSISRGYEQYF. In DNA form, the CDR3 reads TGTGCCAGTAGTATCTCGCGGGGATACGAGCAGTACTTC.

This clonotype was recorded many times. The chain combines TRBV29-1 with TRBJ1-1; D remains unclear. The germline V and J ends were trimmed by 4 bases and 7 bases, with 13 bases remaining between them. The CDR3 contains 12 residues. CDR1 is SQVTM, CDR2 ANQGSEA, per germline. This CDR3 is CSVVLGSDEAFF. The CDR3 coding sequence is TGCAGCGTTGTCTTGGGGTCTGATGAAGCTTTCTTT. Based on the CDR3 plus reference TRBV29-1 and TRBJ1-1, the full variable domain is SAVISQKPSRDICQRGTSLTIQCQVDSQVTMMFWYRQQPGQSLTLIATANQGSEATYESGFVIDKFPISRPNLTFSTLTVSNMSPEDSSIYLCSVVLGSDEAFFGQGTRLTVV.

Comments on this clonotype: At one of its ends the junction is not consistent with the germline gene, which may arise from a read error. The chain couples TRBV27 to TRBJ1-5; unclear D gene. CDR1 and CDR2 (germline): MNHEY, SMNVEV (reference sequence). The CDR3 consists of 14 residues. CDR3 sequence: CASGLRQSNQPQHF. The CDR3 coding sequence is TGTGCCAGCGGTTTACGACAATCAAATCAGCCCCAGCATTTT.

The V gene is TRBV6-2 or TRBV6-3, the J gene TRBJ2-1, with TRBD2 matching over 10 bases. V gave up 0 bases and J gave up 0 bases; unmatched junction bases: 11. CDR3 size: 20 residues. Germline V gives CDR1 MNHEY, CDR2 SVGEGT. Here the CDR3 reads CASSYSASGSRKSSYNEQFF. CDR3 DNA sequence: TGTGCCAGCAGTTACTCGGCTAGCGGGAGTCGAAAGAGCTCCTACAATGAGCAGTTCTTC.

The chain joins TRBV2 to TRBJ2-3; a weak D match, TRBD2 (6 bases). The CDR3 sequence is 13 residues long. The V end was cut by 7 bases, the J end by 6 bases, with 14 bases between. Germline CDR1 and CDR2: SNHLY and FYNNEI. CDR3 sequence: CASTSREGDTQYF. CDR3 in DNA: TGTGCCAGCACCTCGCGGGAAGGGGATACGCAGTATTTT. The full variable domain, its missing parts supplied by reference TRBV2 and TRBJ2-3, is EPEVTQTPSHQVTQMGQEVILRCVPISNHLYFYWYRQILGQKVEFLVSFYNNEISEKSEIFDDQFSVERPDGSNFTLKIRSTKLEDSAMYFCASTSREGDTQYFGPGTRLTVL.

In its sample, this clonotype was seen many times. The CDR3 sequence: CSVETEQTPYEQYF. The CDR3 DNA reads TGCAGCGTTGAGACTGAACAGACTCCCTACGAGCAGTACTTC. The chain is built from TRBV29-1 and TRBJ2-7; D remains unclear. This CDR3 region has 14 residues. Germline V gene sequence: CDR1 SQVTM, CDR2 ANQGSEA. V was shortened by 3 bases and J by 2 bases, with 14 bases between the two germline ends.

About this clonotype: A far more abundant clone sits one base away, making this likely a read error. The chain links TRBV7-3 to TRBJ2-4; tentative D call: TRBD1 (6 bases). Germline V gene sequence: CDR1 SGHTA, CDR2 FQGTGA. The CDR3 totals 12 residues. CDR3: CASSPQGNIRYF. Here the CDR3 DNA reads TGTGCCAGCAGCCCACAGGGAAACATTCGGTACTTC.

This clonotype has more than one count but fewer than ten. The chain has TRBV3-1 and TRBJ2-5; D is possibly TRBD2 (5 bases). This CDR3 comprises 13 residues. Per germline, CDR1 LGHDT and CDR2 YNNKEL (reference sequence). The V end lost 4 bases, the J end lost 5 bases, and 11 bases lay between the germline ends. CDR3 nucleotides: TGTGCCAGCAGCCCCGGGGAATTGGAGACCCAGTACTTC. This encodes CASSPGELETQYF.

This clonotype was observed a few times. This rearrangement joins TRBV20-1 to TRBJ2-5, with D unresolved. V shed 6 bases and J shed 2 bases, with 10 bases lying between them. This CDR3 region has 12 residues. Germline V gives CDR1 DFQATT, CDR2 SNEGSKA (reference sequence). CDR3 coding DNA: TGCAGTGCCACGGACGGACAAGAGACCCAGTACTTC. Protein sequence: CSATDGQETQYF.

This clonotype has at least ten counts. The genes are TRBV28 and TRBJ1-5; 7 bases match TRBD1. The V gene end was trimmed by 2 bases and the J gene end by 2 bases; junction bases not matched to a gene: 15. The length of the CDR3 is 19 residues. The germline V gene has CDR1 MDHEN and CDR2 SYDVKM. The CDR3 DNA reads as TGTGCCAGCAGTTTAGGATTCCTCCGACAGGGAAGGGGCAATCAGCCCCAGCATTTT. As protein: CASSLGFLRQGRGNQPQHF.

This clonotype has ten or more counts. V is TRBV20-1 and J is TRBJ2-7, with D possibly TRBD2 on 6 matching bases. The CDR3 is 13 residues long. Germline V gives CDR1 DFQATT, CDR2 SNEGSKA (reference sequence). Trimming left V 6 bases short and J 0 bases short, with 12 bases between. The DNA of the CDR3 is TGCAGTGCGAGCCGGGGGTCCTCCTACGAGCAGTACTTC. Translating gives CSASRGSSYEQYF.